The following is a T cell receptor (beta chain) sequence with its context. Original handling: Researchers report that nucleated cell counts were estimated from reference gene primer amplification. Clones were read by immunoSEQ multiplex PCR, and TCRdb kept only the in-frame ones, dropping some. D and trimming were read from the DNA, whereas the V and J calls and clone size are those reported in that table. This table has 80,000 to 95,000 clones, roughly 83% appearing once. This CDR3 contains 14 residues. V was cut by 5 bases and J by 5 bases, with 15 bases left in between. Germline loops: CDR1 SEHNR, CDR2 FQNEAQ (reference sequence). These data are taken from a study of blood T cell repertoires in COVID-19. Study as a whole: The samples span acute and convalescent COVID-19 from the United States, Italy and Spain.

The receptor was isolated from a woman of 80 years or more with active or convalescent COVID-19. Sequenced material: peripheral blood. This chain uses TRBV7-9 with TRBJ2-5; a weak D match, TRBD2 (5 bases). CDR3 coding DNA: TGTGCCAGCAGCCTTCTGGCGGGCGAGGAGACCCAGTACTTC. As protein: CASSLLAGEETQYF.